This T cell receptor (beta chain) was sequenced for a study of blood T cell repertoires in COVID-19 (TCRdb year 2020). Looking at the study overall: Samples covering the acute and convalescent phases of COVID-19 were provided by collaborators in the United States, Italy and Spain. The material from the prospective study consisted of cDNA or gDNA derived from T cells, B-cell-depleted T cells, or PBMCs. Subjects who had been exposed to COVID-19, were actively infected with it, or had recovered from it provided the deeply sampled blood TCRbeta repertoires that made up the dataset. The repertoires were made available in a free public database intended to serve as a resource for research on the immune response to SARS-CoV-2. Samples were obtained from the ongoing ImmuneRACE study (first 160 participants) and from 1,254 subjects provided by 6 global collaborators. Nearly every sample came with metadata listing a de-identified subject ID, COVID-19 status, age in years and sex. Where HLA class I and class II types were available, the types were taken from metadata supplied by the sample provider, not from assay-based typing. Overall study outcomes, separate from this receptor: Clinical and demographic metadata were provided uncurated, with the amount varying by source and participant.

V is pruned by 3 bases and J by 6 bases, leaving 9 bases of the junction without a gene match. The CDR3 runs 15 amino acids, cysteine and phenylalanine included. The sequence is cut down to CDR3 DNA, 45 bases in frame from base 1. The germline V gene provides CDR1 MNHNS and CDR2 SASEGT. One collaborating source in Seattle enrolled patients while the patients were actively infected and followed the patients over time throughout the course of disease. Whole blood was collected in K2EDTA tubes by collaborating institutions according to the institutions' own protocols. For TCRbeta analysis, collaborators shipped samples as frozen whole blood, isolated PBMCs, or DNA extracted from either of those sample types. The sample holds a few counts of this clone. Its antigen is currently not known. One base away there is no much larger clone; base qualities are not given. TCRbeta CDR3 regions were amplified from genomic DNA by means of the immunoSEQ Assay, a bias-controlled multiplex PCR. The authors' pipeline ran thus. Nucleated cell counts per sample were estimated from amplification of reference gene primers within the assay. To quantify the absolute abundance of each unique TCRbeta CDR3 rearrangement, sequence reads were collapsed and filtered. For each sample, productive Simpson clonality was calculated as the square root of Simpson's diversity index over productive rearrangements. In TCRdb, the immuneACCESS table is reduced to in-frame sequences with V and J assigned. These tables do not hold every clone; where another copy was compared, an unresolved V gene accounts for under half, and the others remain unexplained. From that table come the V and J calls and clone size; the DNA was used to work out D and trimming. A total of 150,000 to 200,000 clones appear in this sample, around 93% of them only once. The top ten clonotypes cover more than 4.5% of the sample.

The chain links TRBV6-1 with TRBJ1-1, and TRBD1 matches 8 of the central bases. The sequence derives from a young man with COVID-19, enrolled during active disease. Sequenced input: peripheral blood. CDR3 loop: CASSDSDRASAEAFF. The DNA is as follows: TGTGCCAGCAGTGATTCGGACAGGGCTTCAGCTGAAGCTTTCTTT.